The clone carrying this T cell receptor (beta chain) was seen at least ten times. What it binds is not known. The data were obtained in a study of breast tumors, draining lymph nodes, adjacent tissues. Breast cancer patients provided tissue from their axillary draining lymph nodes. TCRdb re-called the multiplex PCR reads through MiXCR, storing one row per CDR3 protein. The repertoire consists of under 350,000 distinct CDR3 sequences, with 30% occurring once and the leading ten covering around 1.1%. This CDR3 region has 17 residues. Germline CDR1 ENHRY, CDR2 SYGVKD. The ends were cut back, 3 bases at V and 2 bases at J, with 19 bases in the middle. Overall study findings and caveats: The data were judged consistent with most tumor T cells coming from lymph node and expanding in tumor. Tumor TCR diversity was below lymph nodes but above nontumor tissue. Compared with basal-like, luminal-like tumors shared significantly more repertoire with nontumor tissue.

The specimen sequenced was axillary lymph node tissue. The source of this sequence is a female donor with breast cancer. Some clones in this sample may be carry-over from other donors' samples. The chain has TRBV10-3 and TRBJ2-5, with a weak D call TRBD2 (6 bases). DNA for the CDR3: TGTGCCATCAGTGATGTCTTCGGGGCCAGCGGGCAAGAGACCCAGTACTTC. Translating gives CAISDVFGASGQETQYF.